The entry that follows covers one TCR beta chain sequence. As yet, its antigen is unknown. Sample-barcoded 5' priming and a J-beta primer mix drove a second PCR of roughly 7 to 11 cycles. Each CDR3 protein gets one entry after TCRdb re-called the 5' RACE reads with MiXCR. The sample holds over 1,500,000 distinct CDR3 sequences, 30% to 40% seen once. Donors ranged from about 6 to 95 years old and were healthy Caucasians in Russia. Per sample, at least 6 micrograms of total RNA were extracted. This entry belongs to a study of blood T cells in healthy people across ages. The V gene's germline CDR1 is SGHAT and CDR2 FQNNGV. The CDR3 spans 16 residues. The V and J ends lost 5 bases and 2 bases, in that order; junction bases with no gene match: 7. General study results and limits: A conclusive naive versus antigen-experienced comparison was prevented by the unsorted PBMCs. CMV infection status of these donors was not known.

The gene calls are TRBV11-2 and TRBJ2-2; 8 bases fit TRBD2. This clonotype was sampled from a human donor in good health. Sequencing used blood. CDR3 in amino acids: CASSKNSGVNTGELFF. For the CDR3, the DNA is TGTGCCAGCAGCAAGAATAGCGGGGTTAACACCGGGGAGCTGTTTTTT. The variable domain in full, with the rest retrieved from reference TRBV11-2 and TRBJ2-2, is EAGVAQSPRYKIIEKRQSVAFWCNPISGHATLYWYQQILGQGPKLLIQFQNNGVVDDSQLPKDRFSAERLKGVDSTLKIQPAKLEDSAVYLCASSKNSGVNTGELFFGEGSRLTVL.